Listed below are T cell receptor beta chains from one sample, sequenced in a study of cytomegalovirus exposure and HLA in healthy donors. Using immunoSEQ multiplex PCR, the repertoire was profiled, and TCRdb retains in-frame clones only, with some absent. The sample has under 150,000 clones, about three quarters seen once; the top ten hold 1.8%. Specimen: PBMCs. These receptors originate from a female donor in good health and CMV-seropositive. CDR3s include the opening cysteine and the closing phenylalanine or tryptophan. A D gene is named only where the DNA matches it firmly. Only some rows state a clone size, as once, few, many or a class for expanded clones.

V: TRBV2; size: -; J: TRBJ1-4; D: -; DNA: TGTGCCAGCGTACCCCGGTTTCGATTCAATAATGAAAAACTGTTTTTT; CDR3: CASVPRFRFNNEKLFF
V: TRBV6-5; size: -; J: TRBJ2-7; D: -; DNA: TGTGCCAGCAGTCGTCGCGGGGTTGACGAGCAGTACTTC; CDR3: CASSRRGVDEQYF
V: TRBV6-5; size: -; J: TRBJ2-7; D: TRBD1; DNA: TGTGCCAGCAGTTACCTGCCAGGGGGCATCTACGAGCAGTACTTC; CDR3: CASSYLPGGIYEQYF
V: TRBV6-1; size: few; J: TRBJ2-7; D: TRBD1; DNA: TGTGCCAGCACTGGACAGGGGGCCTCCTACGAGCAGTACTTC; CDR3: CASTGQGASYEQYF
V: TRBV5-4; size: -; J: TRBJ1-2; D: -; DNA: TGTGCCAGCAGCTCCGGGACAAAGGGAGGCTACACCTTC; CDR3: CASSSGTKGGYTF
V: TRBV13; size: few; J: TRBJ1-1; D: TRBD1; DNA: TGTGCCAGCAGCTCCCCGGGACAGGGTGTTCCTGAAGCTTTCTTT; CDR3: CASSSPGQGVPEAFF
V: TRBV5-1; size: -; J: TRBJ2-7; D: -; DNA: TGCGCCAGCAGCTTGGCCCTCTCCTACGAGCAGTACTTC; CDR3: CASSLALSYEQYF
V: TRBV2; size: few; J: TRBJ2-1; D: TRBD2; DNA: TGTGCCAGCACGCTAGCGGCAGGAATCGGTGAGCAGTTCTTC; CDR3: CASTLAAGIGEQFF
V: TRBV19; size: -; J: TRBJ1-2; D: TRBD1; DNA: TGTGCCAGTAGGCCGATGAGACAGGGGCGCTATGGCTACACCTTC; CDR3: CASRPMRQGRYGYTF
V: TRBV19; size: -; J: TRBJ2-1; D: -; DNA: TGTGCCAGTAGTATTCGCGATGAGCAGTTCTTC; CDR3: CASSIRDEQFF
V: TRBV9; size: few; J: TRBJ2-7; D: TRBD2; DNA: TGTGCCAGCAGCGTAGCTAGCGGGAGCTACGAGCAGTACTTC; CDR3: CASSVASGSYEQYF
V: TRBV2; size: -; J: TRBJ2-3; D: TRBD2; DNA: TGTGCCACAGGCCTCCTAGCGGGGAGCACAGATACGCAGTATTTT; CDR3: CATGLLAGSTDTQYF
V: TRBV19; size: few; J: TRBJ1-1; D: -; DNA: TGTGCCAGTGGGACCGGGACTAACACTGAAGCTTTCTTT; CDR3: CASGTGTNTEAFF
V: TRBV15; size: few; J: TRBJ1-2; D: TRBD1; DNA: TGTGCCACCAGCAGAGATAACCTCTACGCCGGGACAGGGGGCACGGAAGCTAACTATGGCTACACCTTC; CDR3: CATSRDNLYAGTGGTEANYGYTF
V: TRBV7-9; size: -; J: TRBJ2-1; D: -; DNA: TGTGCCAGCAGCTCCCTGAGGGGAGGCGATGAGCAGTTCTTC; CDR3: CASSSLRGGDEQFF
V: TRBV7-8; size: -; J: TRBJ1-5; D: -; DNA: TGTGCCAGCAGCTTGGGCAGGGTTGGCAATCAGCCCCAGCATTTT; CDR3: CASSLGRVGNQPQHF
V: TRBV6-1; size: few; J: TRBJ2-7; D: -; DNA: TGTGCCAGCAGTGATTCCCGCGCGGCGGACATTCGCTACGAGCAGTACTTC; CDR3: CASSDSRAADIRYEQYF
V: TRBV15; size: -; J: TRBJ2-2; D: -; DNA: TGTGCCACCAGCAGAAACGGAGCGAACACCGGGGAGCTGTTTTTT; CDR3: CATSRNGANTGELFF
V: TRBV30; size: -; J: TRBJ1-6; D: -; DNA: TGTGCCACCTCCTACAGCTCCTATAATTCACCCCTCCACTTT; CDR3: CATSYSSYNSPLHF
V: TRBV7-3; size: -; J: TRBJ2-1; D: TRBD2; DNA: TGTGCCAGCAGCTTAAACCCGACTAGCGGGAGGTGGGACAATGAGCAGTTCTTC; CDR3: CASSLNPTSGRWDNEQFF